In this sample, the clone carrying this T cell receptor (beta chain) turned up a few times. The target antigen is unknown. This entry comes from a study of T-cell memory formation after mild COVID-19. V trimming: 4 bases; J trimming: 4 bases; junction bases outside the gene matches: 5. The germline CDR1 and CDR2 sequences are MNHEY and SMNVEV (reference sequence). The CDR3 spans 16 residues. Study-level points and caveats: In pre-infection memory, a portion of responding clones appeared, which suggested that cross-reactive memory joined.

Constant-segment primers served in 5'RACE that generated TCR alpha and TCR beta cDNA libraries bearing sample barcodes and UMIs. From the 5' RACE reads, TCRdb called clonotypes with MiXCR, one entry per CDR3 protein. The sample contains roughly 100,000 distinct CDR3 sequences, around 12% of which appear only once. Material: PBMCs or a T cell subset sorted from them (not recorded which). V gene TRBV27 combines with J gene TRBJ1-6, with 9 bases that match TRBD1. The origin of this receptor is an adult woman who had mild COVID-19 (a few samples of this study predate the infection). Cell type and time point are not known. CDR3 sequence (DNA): TGTGCCAGCAGTTCGGGACAGGGAACGTATAATTCACCCCTCCACTTT. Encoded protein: CASSSGQGTYNSPLHF.